Listed here are 2 T cell receptor beta chains from one sample, sequenced in a study of T-cell reconstitution after alpha-beta-depleted transplantation in children. The authors prepared the TCRbeta library with unique molecular identifiers. TCRdb reprocessed the PCR reads via MiXCR and lists one record per CDR3 protein. The repertoire holds about 110,000 distinct CDR3 sequences, with 6.4% as singletons. This specimen consisted of PBMCs, mostly from graft donor cells, obtained 360 days after TCRalphabeta/CD19-depleted stem cell transplant. Receptors were obtained from a male patient aged 2 to 10 who had a stem cell transplant for acute lymphoblastic leukemia, so the T cells may come from the graft donor.

This clonotype was observed a handful of times. This chain links TRBV20-1 with TRBJ2-5; D is ambiguous. CDR3 length: 11 amino acids. From germline, CDR1 is DFQATT and CDR2 SNEGSKA (reference sequence). V lost 7 bases, J lost 3 bases, and 9 bases lay in between. CDR3 sequence (DNA): TGCAGTGGAAAGGCCAAAGAGACCCAGTACTTC. Amino acids: CSGKAKETQYF.

Many counts were recorded for this clonotype. The rearrangement joins TRBV12-3 or TRBV12-4 to TRBJ2-2, with 8 bases aligning to TRBD1. This CDR3 has 14 amino acids. Trimming took 5 bases from V and 6 from J; bases not matched to a gene: 5. The CDR3 spells CASSPLQGAGELFF. In DNA form, the CDR3 reads TGTGCCAGCAGTCCCCTACAGGGGGCCGGGGAGCTGTTTTTT.